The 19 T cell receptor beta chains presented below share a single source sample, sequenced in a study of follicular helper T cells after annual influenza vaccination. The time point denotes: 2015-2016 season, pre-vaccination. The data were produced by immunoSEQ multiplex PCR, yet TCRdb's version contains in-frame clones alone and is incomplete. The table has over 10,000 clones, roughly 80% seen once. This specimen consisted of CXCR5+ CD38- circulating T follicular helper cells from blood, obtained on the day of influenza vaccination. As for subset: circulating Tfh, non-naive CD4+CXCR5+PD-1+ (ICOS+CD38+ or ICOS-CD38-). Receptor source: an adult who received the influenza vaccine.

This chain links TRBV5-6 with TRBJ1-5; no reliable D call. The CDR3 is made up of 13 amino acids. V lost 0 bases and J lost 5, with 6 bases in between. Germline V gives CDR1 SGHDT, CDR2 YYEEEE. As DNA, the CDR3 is TGTGCCAGCAGCTTGGGTCGAGATCAGCCCCAGCATTTT. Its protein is CASSLGRDQPQHF.

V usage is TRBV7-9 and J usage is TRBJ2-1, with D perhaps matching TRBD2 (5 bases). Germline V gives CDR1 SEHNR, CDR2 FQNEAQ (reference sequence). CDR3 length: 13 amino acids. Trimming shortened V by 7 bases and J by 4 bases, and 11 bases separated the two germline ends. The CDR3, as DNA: TGTGCCAGCACCCGTCCGGGATACAATGAGCAGTTCTTC. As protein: CASTRPGYNEQFF.

The CDR3 is CASRPPGQGLSGQYF. In DNA, the CDR3 is TGTGCCAGCAGACCTCCGGGACAGGGGTTATCGGGGCAGTACTTC. V is TRBV6-1 and J is TRBJ2-7; 10 nucleotides match TRBD1. Germline V lookup: CDR1 MNHNS, CDR2 SASEGT. V was pared by 6 bases and J by 9 bases, with 14 bases of the junction left unmatched. CDR3 length: 15 amino acids.

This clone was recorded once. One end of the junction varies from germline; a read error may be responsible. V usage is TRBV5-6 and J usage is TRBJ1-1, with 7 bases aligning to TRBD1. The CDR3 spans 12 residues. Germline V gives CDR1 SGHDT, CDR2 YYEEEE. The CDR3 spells CTSSVDRVGAFF. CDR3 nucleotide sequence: TGTACCAGCAGCGTCGACAGGGTCGGAGCTTTCTTT.

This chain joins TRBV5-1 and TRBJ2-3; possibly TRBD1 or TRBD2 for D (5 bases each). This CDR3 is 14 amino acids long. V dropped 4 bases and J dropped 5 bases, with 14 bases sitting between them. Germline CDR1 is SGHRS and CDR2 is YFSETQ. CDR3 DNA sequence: TGCGCCAGCAGCCCCGGGACCAGAAAAGATACGCAGTATTTT. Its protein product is CASSPGTRKDTQYF.

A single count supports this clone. The CDR3 reads CASSLAAVAGTLSYNEQFF. CDR3 DNA: TGCGCCAGCAGCTTGGCCGCGGTAGCGGGGACCCTCTCCTACAATGAGCAGTTCTTC. The chain uses TRBV5-1 and TRBJ2-1, with 8 bases that match TRBD2. J was trimmed by 0 bases and V by 0 bases; bases with no gene match: 11. Germline loops: CDR1 SGHRS, CDR2 YFSETQ. This CDR3 spans 19 amino acids.

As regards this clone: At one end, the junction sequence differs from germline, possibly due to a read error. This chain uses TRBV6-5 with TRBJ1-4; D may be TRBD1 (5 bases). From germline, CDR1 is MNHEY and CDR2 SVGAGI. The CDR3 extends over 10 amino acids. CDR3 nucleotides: TGTGCCAGCAGTGAAAGTGGCAGGGTTTTT. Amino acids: CASSESGRVF.

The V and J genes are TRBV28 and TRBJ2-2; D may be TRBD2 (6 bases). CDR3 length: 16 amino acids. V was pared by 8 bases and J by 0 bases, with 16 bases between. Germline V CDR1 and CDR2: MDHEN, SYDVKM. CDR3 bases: TGTGCCAGCGACCCACGGGGACTTCCGAACACCGGGGAGCTGTTTTTT. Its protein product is CASDPRGLPNTGELFF. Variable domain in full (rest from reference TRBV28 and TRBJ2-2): DVKVTQSSRYLVKRTGEKVFLECVQDMDHENMFWYRQDPGLGLRLIYFSYDVKMKEKGDIPEGYSVSREKKERFSLILESASTNQTSMYLCASDPRGLPNTGELFFGEGSRLTVL.

This chain's CDR3 is CASSQSTGGGADTQYF. CDR3 DNA sequence: TGCGCCAGCAGCCAATCTACGGGAGGGGGGGCCGATACGCAGTATTTT. This chain links TRBV4-3 with TRBJ2-3; 8 nucleotides agree with TRBD2. The CDR3 length is 16 residues. The germline gives CDR1 LGHNA, CDR2 YSLEER. V trimming: 2 bases; J trimming: 6 bases; junction bases outside the gene matches: 10.

CDR3 protein: CASSSYRGSNTDTQYF. The DNA for the CDR3 is TGTGCCAGCAGCTCATACAGGGGATCCAACACAGATACGCAGTATTTT. The chain carries TRBV5-5 and TRBJ2-3; 7 bases fit TRBD1. Germline values: CDR1 SGHKS, CDR2 YYEKEE (reference sequence). This CDR3 spans 16 amino acids. V lost 3 bases to trimming and J lost 2 bases; unmatched junction nucleotides: 9.

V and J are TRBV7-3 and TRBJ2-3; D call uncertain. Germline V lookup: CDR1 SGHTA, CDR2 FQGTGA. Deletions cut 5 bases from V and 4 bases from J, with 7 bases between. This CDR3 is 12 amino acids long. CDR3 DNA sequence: TGTGCCAGCAGCCCCGTAGCAGATACGCAGTATTTT. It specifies CASSPVADTQYF.

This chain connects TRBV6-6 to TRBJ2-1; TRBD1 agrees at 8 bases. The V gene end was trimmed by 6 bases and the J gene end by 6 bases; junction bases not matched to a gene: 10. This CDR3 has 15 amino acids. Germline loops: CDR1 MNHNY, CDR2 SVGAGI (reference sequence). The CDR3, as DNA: TGTGCCAGCAGGCTTTGGGCAGGGGGCCTCAATGAGCAGTTCTTC. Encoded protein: CASRLWAGGLNEQFF.

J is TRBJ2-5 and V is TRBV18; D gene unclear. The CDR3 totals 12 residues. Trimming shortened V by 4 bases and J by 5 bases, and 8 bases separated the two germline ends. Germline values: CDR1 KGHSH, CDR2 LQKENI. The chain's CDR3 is CASSRSRETQYF. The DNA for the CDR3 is TGTGCCAGCTCACGTTCTAGGGAGACCCAGTACTTC.

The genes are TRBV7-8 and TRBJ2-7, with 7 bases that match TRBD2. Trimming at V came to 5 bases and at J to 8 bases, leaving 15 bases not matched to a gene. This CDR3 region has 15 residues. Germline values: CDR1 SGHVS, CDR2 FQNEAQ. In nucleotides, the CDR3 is TGTGCCAGCAGCGGGAGTGAAGCGGGAAGGAGACAGCAGTACTTC. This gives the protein CASSGSEAGRRQQYF.

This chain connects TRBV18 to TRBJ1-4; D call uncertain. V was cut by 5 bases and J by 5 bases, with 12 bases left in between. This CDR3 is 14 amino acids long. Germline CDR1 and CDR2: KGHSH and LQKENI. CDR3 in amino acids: CASSEAAQNEKLFF. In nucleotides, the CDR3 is TGTGCCAGCTCAGAGGCAGCCCAAAATGAAAAACTGTTTTTT. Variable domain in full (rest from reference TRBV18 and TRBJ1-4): NAGVMQNPRHLVRRRGQEARLRCSPMKGHSHVYWYRQLPEEGLKFMVYLQKENIIDESGMPKERFSAEFPKEGPSILRIQQVVRGDSAAYFCASSEAAQNEKLFFGSGTQLSVL.

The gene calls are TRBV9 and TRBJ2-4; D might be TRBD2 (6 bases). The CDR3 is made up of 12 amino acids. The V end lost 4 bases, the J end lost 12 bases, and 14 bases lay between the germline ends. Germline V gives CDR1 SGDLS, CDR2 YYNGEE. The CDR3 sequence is CASSIDRGTQYF. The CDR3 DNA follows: TGTGCCAGCAGCATAGATCGGGGGACTCAGTACTTC.

In nucleotides, the CDR3 is TGTGCCAGTAGTATAGCTAGCGGGGGGGCGCTTGAGCAGTTCTTC. As protein: CASSIASGGALEQFF. The chain carries TRBV19 and TRBJ2-1; 12 bases align to TRBD2. The CDR3 is 15 amino acids. J lost 9 bases, V lost 1 base, and 4 bases had no gene match. CDR1 LNHDA and CDR2 SQIVND come from the germline V gene (reference sequence).

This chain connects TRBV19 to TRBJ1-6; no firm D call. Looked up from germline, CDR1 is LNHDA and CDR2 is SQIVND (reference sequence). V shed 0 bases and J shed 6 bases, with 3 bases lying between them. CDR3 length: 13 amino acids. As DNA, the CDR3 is TGTGCCAGTAGTATAGAGTTTAATTCACCCCTCCACTTT. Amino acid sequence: CASSIEFNSPLHF. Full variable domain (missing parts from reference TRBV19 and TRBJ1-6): DGGITQSPKYLFRKEGQNVTLSCEQNLNHDAMYWYRQDPGQGLRLIYYSQIVNDFQKGDIAEGYSVSREKKESFPLTVTSAQKNPTAFYLCASSIEFNSPLHFGNGTRLTVT.

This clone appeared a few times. CDR3 nucleotide sequence: TGTGCCAGCTCACCATCCGGGGGTGCAAATCAGCCCCAGCATTTT. Amino acid sequence: CASSPSGGANQPQHF. The chain carries TRBV18 and TRBJ1-5, with a weak D call TRBD1 (5 bases). The CDR3 contains 15 residues. The germline V and J ends were trimmed by 2 bases and 4 bases, with 12 bases remaining between them. Germline V gene lookup returns CDR1 KGHSH and CDR2 LQKENI.